This T cell receptor (beta chain) was recorded in a study of neurological immune-mediated disorders. This clonotype was seen ten or more times. TCRdb re-analysed the 5' RACE reads in MiXCR, keeping a single row per CDR3 protein. The sample shows 25,000 to 35,000 distinct CDR3 sequences, about 1.4% of them seen only once. This TCR was sampled from a woman in her twenties or thirties with multiple sclerosis. Sequencing was performed on PBMCs.

Here the CDR3 reads CASSQFGTLKAGELFF. For the CDR3, the DNA is TGTGCCAGCAGCCAATTCGGGACTTTAAAAGCCGGGGAGCTGTTTTTT. The chain employs TRBV3-1 and TRBJ2-2; maybe TRBD2 (6 bases). Germline values: CDR1 LGHDT, CDR2 YNNKEL (reference sequence). CDR3 size: 16 residues. V was trimmed by 2 bases and J by 6 bases, leaving 16 bases between them.